This T cell receptor (beta chain) was sequenced during a study of T cells in Graves' hyperthyroidism and ophthalmopathy. This clonotype occurred many times. Its matching antigen is unknown. General study points: Ophthalmopathy was model-predicted a median 6.5 months pre-onset.

Germline values: CDR1 DFQATT, CDR2 SNEGSKA (reference sequence). With 0 bases removed from V and 0 bases from J, the gap between germline ends came to 5 bases. The CDR3 is 14 amino acids. RNA transcripts provided the source from which TCR beta CDR3 regions were amplified. The HTBI set primed first-round TCR CDR3 RT-PCR. TCRdb reprocessed the multiplex PCR reads via MiXCR and lists one record per CDR3 protein. Of fewer than 600,000 distinct CDR3 sequences listed, 13% to 15% are singletons. This sequence was found in a woman aged 18-35 years with Graves' hyperthyroidism. The chain couples TRBV20-1 to TRBJ1-4; D not certain. The sequencing input was blood. The CDR3 DNA is TGCAGTGCTAGAGATCCCTCAACTAATGAAAAACTGTTTTTT. Translation gives CSARDPSTNEKLFF.